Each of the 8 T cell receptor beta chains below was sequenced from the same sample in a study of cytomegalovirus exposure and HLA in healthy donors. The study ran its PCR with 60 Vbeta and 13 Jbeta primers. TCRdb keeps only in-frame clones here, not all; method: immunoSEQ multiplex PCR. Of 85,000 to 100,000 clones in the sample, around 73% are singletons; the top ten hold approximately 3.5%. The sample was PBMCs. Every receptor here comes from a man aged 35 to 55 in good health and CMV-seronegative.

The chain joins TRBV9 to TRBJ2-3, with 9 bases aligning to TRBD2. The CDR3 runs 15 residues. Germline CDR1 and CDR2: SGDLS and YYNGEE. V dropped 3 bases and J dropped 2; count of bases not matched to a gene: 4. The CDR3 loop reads CASSGTSVTTDTQYF. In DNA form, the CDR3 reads TGTGCCAGCAGCGGGACTAGCGTCACCACAGATACGCAGTATTTT.

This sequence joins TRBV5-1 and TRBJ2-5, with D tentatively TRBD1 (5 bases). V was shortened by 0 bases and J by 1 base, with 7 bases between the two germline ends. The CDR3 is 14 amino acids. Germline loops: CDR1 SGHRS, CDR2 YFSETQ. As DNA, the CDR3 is TGCGCCAGCAGCTTGGTAGGGGTCCAAGAGACCCAGTACTTC. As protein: CASSLVGVQETQYF.

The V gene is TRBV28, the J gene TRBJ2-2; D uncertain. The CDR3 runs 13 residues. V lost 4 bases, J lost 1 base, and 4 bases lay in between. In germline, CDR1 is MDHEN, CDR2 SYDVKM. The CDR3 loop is CASSSRNTGELFF. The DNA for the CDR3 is TGTGCCAGCAGTTCGAGGAACACCGGGGAGCTGTTTTTT.

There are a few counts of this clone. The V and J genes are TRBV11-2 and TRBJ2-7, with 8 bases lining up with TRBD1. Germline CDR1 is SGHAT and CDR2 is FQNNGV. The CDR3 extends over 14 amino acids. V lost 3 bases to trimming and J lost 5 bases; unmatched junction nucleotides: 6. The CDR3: CASSFNRGFHEQYF. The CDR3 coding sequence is TGTGCCAGCAGCTTCAACAGGGGGTTCCACGAGCAGTACTTC.

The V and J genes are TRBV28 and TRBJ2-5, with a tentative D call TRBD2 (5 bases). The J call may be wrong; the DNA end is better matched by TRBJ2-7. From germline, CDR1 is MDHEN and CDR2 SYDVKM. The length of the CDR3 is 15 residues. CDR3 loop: CASSSLRGSTYEQYF. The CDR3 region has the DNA TGTGCCAGCAGCTCTCTAAGAGGGTCTACCTACGAGCAGTACTTC.

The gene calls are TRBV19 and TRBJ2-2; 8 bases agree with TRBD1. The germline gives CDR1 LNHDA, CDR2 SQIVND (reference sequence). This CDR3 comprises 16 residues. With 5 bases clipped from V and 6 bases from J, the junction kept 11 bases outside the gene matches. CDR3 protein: CASSSGGAGFSGELFF. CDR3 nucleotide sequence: TGTGCCAGTAGTTCAGGGGGCGCTGGCTTTTCCGGGGAGCTGTTTTTT.

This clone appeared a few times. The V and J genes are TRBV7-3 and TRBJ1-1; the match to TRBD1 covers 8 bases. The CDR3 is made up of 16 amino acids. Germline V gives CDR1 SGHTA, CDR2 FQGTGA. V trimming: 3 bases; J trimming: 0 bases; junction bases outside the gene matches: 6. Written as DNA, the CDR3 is TGTGCCAGCAGCTTGTCTCCGGGACAGGTGAACACTGAAGCTTTCTTT. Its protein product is CASSLSPGQVNTEAFF.

In nucleotides, the CDR3 is TGTGCCAGCAGCTATTGGGGAGCGGACACTGAAGCTTTCTTT. It encodes CASSYWGADTEAFF. The V call is TRBV7-9, the J call TRBJ1-1; D not resolved. Germline V gives CDR1 SEHNR, CDR2 FQNEAQ (reference sequence). The CDR3 length is 14 residues. V lost 4 bases, J lost 3 bases, and 12 bases lay in between.